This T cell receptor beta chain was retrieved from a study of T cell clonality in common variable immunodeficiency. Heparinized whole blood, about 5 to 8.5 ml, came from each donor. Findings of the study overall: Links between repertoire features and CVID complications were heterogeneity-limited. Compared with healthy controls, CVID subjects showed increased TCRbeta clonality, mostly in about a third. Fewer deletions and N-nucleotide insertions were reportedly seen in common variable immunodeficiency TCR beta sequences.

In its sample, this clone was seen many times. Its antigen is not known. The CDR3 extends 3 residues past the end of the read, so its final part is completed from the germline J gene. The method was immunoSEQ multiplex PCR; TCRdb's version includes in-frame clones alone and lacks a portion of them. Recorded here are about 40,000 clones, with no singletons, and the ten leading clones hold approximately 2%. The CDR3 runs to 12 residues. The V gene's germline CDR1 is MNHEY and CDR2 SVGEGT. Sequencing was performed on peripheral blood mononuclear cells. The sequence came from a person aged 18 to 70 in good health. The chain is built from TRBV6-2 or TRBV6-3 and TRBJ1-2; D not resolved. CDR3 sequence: CASVKSNQGYTF. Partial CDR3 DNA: TGTGCCAGCGTTAAGTCGAATCAGGGC.